The text below deals with one T cell receptor (beta chain). Antigen specificity is unknown. The data derive from a study of blood T cells in healthy people across ages. General study results and limits: Estimates of diversity drawn from one million T cells were considered underestimates.

The V gene's germline CDR1 is SGDLS and CDR2 YYNGEE. The CDR3 is 14 residues long. V was shortened by 5 bases and J by 5 bases, with 15 bases between the two germline ends. Primed by a sample-barcoded 5' primer and a J-beta primer mix, a second PCR proceeded for about 6 to 12 cycles. Using its own MiXCR run on the 5' RACE reads, TCRdb lists one record per CDR3 protein. The data show over 1,500,000 distinct CDR3 sequences, around 40% seen once. This sequence originates from a human donor in good health. Input material: blood. V gene TRBV9 combines with J gene TRBJ2-3; D is uncertain. The CDR3 DNA sequence: TGTGCCAGCAGTCACCGAGATCCCGTAGATACGCAGTATTTT. Translated, it gives CASSHRDPVDTQYF.